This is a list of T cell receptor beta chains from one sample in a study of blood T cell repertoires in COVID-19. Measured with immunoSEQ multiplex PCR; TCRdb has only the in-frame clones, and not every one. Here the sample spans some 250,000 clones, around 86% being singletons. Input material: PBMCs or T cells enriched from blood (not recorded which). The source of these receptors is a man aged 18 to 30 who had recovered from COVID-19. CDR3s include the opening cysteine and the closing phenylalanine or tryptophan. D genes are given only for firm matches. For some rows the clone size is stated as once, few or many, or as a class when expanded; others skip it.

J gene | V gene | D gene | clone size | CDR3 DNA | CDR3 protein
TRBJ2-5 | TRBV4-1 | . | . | TGCGCCAGCAGCCAAGATCTAGGCGGGTTCCAAGAGACCCAGTACTTC | CASSQDLGGFQETQYF
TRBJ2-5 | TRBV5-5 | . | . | TGTGCCAGCGCCCGCTACCTTGGACCACCGGGCGGGGAGACCCAGTACTTC | CASARYLGPPGGETQYF
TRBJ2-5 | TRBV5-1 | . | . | TGCGCCAGCAGGGCGGCGAGCAAAGAGACCCAGTACTTC | CASRAASKETQYF
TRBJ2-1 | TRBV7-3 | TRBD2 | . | TGTGCCAGCAGCTTAGTCAGCGGGAGGGCCAGGAATGAGCAGTTCTTC | CASSLVSGRARNEQFF
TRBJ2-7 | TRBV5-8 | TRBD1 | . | TGTGCCAGCCGACAGGGACCCCTCTACGAGCAGTACTTC | CASRQGPLYEQYF
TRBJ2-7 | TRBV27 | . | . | TGTGCCAGCAGTTTATCTTATCTGCGGGCAAACTCCTACGAGCAGTACTTC | CASSLSYLRANSYEQYF
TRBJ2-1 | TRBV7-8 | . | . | TGTGCCAGCAGCTTAGTACGCGCGGGTGAGCAGTTCTTC | CASSLVRAGEQFF
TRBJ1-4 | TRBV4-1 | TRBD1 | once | TGCGCCAGCAGCCAAGATGGGACAGGGGATTATGAAAAACTGTTTTTT | CASSQDGTGDYEKLFF
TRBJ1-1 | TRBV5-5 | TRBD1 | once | TGTGCCAGCAGCTTGTGGGGACAGGGGAACACTGAAGCTTTCTTT | CASSLWGQGNTEAFF
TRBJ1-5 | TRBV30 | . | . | TGTGCCTGGGAAACAGGCGGACAGCCCCAGCATTTT | CAWETGGQPQHF
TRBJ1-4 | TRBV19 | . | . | TGTGCCAGTAGTATGAGATTCAAAGAAAAACTGTTTTTT | CASSMRFKEKLFF
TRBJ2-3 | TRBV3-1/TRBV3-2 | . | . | TGTGCCAGCAGCCAAGGGAGTAGCACAGATACGCAGTATTTT | CASSQGSSTDTQYF
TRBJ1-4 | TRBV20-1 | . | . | TGCAGTGCTAGATTCGAGGAAAAACTGTTTTTT | CSARFEEKLFF
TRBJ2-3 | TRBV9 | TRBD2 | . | TGTGCCAGCAGCGTAGGGTCCGGCGGGAGGTTAAGCACAGATACGCAGTATTTT | CASSVGSGGRLSTDTQYF
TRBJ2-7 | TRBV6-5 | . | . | TGTGCCAGCAGTTACTCGAGCCTAGTCGGAACAAACGAGCAGTACTTC | CASSYSSLVGTNEQYF
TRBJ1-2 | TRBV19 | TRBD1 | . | TGTGCCAGTATTGACAGGGCTATGTTCTATGGCTACACCTTC | CASIDRAMFYGYTF
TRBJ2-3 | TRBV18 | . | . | TGTGCCAGCTCTTCCAGTCGTACCACAGATACGCAGTATTTT | CASSSSRTTDTQYF
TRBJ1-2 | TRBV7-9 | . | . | TGTGCCAGCAGCTTAGGTCGGGAAATCGCGGCTGGCTACACCTTC | CASSLGREIAAGYTF
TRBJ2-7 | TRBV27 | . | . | TGTGCCAGCAGCGAAGGGACTGGCCCCTACGAGCAGTACTTC | CASSEGTGPYEQYF
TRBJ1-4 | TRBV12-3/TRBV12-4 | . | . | TGTGCCAGCGGGGGGATTAATGAAAAACTGTTTTTT | CASGGINEKLFF
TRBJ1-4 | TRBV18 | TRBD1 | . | TGTGCCAGCTCAGATGTCCGGGACAGGGATGAAAAACTGTTTTTT | CASSDVRDRDEKLFF
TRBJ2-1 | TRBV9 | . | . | TGTGCCAGCAGCGTGACCTTCGGTAGGGGGGAGCAGTTCTTC | CASSVTFGRGEQFF
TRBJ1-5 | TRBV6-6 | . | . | TGTGCCAGCAGTACCAGGGGCCTGCAGCCCCAGCATTTT | CASSTRGLQPQHF
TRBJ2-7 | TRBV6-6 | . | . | TGTGCCAGCAGAAAGGACCTGGCAGGGGCCGAGCAGTACTTC | CASRKDLAGAEQYF
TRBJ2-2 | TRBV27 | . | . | TGTGCCAGCAGTTTACGTACCGGGGAGCTGTTTTTT | CASSLRTGELFF
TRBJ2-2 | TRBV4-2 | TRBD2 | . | TGTGCCAGCAGCCAAGATAGCCTAGCGGGGATCACCGGGGAGCTGTTTTTT | CASSQDSLAGITGELFF
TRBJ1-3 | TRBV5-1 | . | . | TGCGCCAGCAGCCCCGGAGGGGATGGAAACACCATATATTTT | CASSPGGDGNTIYF
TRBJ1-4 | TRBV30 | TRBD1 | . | TGTGCCTGGAGGACAGGGGGCAGTAATGAAAAACTGTTTTTT | CAWRTGGSNEKLFF
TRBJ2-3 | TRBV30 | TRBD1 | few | TGTGCCTGCTGGACTCCGGGACAGTTCACAGATACGCAGTATTTT | CACWTPGQFTDTQYF
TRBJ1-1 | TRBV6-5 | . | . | TGTGCCAGCATGAGGGTTGGCACTGAAGCTTTCTTT | CASMRVGTEAFF
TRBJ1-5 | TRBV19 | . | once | TGTGCCAGTAGTATAGATATAGACAGCTCCGGCGGTCAGCCCCAGCATTTT | CASSIDIDSSGGQPQHF
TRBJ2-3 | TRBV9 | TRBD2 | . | TGTGCCAGCAGCGTCGGTTCGGGAGGGGACGATACGCAGTATTTT | CASSVGSGGDDTQYF
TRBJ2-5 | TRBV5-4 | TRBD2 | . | TGTGCCAGCAGCCCGGGACTAGCGGGAGAGACCCAGTACTTC | CASSPGLAGETQYF
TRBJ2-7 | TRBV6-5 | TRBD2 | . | TGTGCCACCCAGAGACTAGCGGGCCACGAGCAGTACTTC | CATQRLAGHEQYF
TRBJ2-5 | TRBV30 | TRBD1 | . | TGTGCCTGGAGTGTACCAGGGGGCGCGGAGACCCAGTACTTC | CAWSVPGGAETQYF
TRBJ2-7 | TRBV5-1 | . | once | TGCGCCAGCAGCCCCCCCCAACGGTATAAATACGAGCAGTACTTC | CASSPPQRYKYEQYF
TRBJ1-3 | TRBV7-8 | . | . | TGTGCCAGCAGCCCGAGGGTGCGAGGAAACACCATATATTTT | CASSPRVRGNTIYF
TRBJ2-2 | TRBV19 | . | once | TGTGCCAGTAGTATCGCGGCAGTTTACACCGGGGAGCTGTTTTTT | CASSIAAVYTGELFF
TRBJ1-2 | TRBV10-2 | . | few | TGCGCCAGCAGTGACGCGATTAACTATGGCTACACCTTC | CASSDAINYGYTF
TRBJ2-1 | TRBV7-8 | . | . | TGTGCCAGCAGCGTCCTGCGTAACCCTGCGGGCGGCCGGTACAATGAGCAGTTCTTC | CASSVLRNPAGGRYNEQFF
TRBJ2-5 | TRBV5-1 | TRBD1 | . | TGCGCCAGCAGCCAGACAGGGGGTTGGCAAGAGACCCAGTACTTC | CASSQTGGWQETQYF
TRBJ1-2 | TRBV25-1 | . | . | TGTGCCAGCAGTGAATTCGGCAGGGCCTCCTTC | CASSEFGRASF
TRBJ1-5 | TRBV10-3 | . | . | TGTGCCATCAGTGATGGAGCTTATAGCAATCAGCCCCAGCATTTT | CAISDGAYSNQPQHF
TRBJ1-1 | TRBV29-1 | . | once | TGCAGCGTTGCCAGTCCGATGAACACTGAAGCTTTCTTT | CSVASPMNTEAFF
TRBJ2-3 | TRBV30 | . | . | TGTGCCTGGAGTATAAGCGCGGATACGCAGTATTTT | CAWSISADTQYF
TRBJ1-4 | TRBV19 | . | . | TGTGCCAGTCGAGGGTCCGCAACTAATGAAAAACTGTTTTTT | CASRGSATNEKLFF
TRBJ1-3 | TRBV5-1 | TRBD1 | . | TGCGCCAGCAGCTTACCCGGGACAGGGGCTGGAAACACCATATATTTT | CASSLPGTGAGNTIYF
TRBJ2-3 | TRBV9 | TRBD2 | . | TGTGCCAGCAGCGCGGGACTAGCTAGCACAGATACGCAGTATTTT | CASSAGLASTDTQYF
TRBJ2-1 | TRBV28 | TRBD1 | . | TGTGCCAGCAGAAGAGGGACAGGGGGTACATACAATGAGCAGTTCTTC | CASRRGTGGTYNEQFF
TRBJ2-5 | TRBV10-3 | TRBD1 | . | TGTGCCATCAGGGGGACAGACCGAGGGGAGACCCAGTACTTC | CAIRGTDRGETQYF
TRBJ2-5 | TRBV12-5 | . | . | TGTGCTAGTGGCACGGTGGGCAGCAAAGAGACCCAGTACTTC | CASGTVGSKETQYF
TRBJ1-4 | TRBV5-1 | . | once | TGCGCCAGCAGCTCTGGACAGAACAATGAAAAACTGTTTTTT | CASSSGQNNEKLFF
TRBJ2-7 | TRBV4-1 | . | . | TGCGCCAGCAGCCAAGATGAGGTATTTACCGAGCAGTACTTC | CASSQDEVFTEQYF
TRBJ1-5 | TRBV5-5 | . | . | TGTGCCAGCAGCTTTCGAGTCGGGGGGAATCAGCCCCAGCATTTT | CASSFRVGGNQPQHF
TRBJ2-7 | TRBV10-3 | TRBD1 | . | TGTGCCATCAGTGAGGGGGGGACAGGGTTCTCCTACGAGCAGTACTTC | CAISEGGTGFSYEQYF
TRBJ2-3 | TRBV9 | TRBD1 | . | TGTGCCAGCAGTCTCAGACAGGGCGCAGATACGCAGTATTTT | CASSLRQGADTQYF
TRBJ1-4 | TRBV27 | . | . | TGTGCCAGCGGAAACAGATACAGCCCGGAAAAACTGTTTTTT | CASGNRYSPEKLFF
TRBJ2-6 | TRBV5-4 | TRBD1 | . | TGTGCCAGCAGCTTGCCGGGACAGGGACTTTCTGGGGCCAACGTCCTGACTTTC | CASSLPGQGLSGANVLTF
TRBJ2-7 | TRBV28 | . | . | TGTGCCAGCAGTTTCGGGGGTAGCTCCTACGAGCAGTACTTC | CASSFGGSSYEQYF
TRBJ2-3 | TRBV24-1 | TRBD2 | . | TGTGCCACCAGTGACACGGGAGGCGCGTTAGATACGCAGTATTTT | CATSDTGGALDTQYF